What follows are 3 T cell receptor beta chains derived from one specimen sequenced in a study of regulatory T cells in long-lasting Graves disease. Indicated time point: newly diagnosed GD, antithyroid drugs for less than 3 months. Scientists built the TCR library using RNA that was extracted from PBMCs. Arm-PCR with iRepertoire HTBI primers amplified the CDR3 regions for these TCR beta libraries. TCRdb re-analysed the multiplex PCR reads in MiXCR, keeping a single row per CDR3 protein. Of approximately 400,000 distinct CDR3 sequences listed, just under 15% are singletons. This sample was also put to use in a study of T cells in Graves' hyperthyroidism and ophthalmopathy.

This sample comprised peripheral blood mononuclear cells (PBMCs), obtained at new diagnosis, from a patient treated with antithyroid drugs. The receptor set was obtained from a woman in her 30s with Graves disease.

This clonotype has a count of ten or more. The DNA for the CDR3 is TGTGCCAGCAGTTTAACCGGACTAGCGAGTTACAATGAGCAGTTCTTC. Its protein product is CASSLTGLASYNEQFF. V and J are TRBV28 and TRBJ2-1; 9 positions match TRBD2. After removal of 2 bases from V and 4 bases from J, the junction contained 6 bases not matched to a gene. Germline V gene sequence: CDR1 MDHEN, CDR2 SYDVKM. The CDR3 covers 16 residues. Together with reference TRBV28 and TRBJ2-1, the CDR3 gives the full variable domain: DVKVTQSSRYLVKRTGEKVFLECVQDMDHENMFWYRQDPGLGLRLIYFSYDVKMKEKGDIPEGYSVSREKKERFSLILESASTNQTSMYLCASSLTGLASYNEQFFGPGTRLTVL.

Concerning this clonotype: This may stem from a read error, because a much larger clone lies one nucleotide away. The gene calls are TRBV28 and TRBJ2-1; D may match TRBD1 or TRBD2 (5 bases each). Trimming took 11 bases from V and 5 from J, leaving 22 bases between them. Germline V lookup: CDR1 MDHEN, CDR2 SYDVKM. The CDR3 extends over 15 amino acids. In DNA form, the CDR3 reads TGTGCCGGCGAAGGGCGAGGGGCCGGCGACAATGAGCAGTTCTTC. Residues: CAGEGRGAGDNEQFF.

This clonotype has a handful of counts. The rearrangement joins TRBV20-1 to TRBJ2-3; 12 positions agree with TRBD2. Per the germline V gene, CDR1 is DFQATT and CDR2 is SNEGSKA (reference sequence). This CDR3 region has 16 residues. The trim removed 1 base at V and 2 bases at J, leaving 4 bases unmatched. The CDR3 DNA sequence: TGCAGTGCTAGAGGGGCTAGCGGGAGGGCCACAGATACGCAGTATTTT. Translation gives CSARGASGRATDTQYF.